This record concerns one T cell receptor (beta chain) sequence. Its recognized antigen is unknown. No qualities accompany the bases; no much larger clone lies one base away. Collaborating institutions collected whole blood in K2EDTA tubes following their own protocols. For TCRbeta analysis, collaborators shipped samples in one of three forms: frozen whole blood, isolated PBMCs, or DNA extracted from either of those sample types. The immunoSEQ Assay, a bias-controlled multiplex PCR, was used to amplify TCRbeta CDR3 regions from genomic DNA. The authors' analysis ran thus. The number of nucleated cells in each sample was estimated from the amplification of reference gene primers within the assay. Sequence reads were collapsed and filtered to measure the absolute abundance of every unique TCRbeta CDR3 rearrangement. For each sample, productive Simpson clonality was calculated as the square root of Simpson's diversity index over productive rearrangements. TCRdb took over this immuneACCESS table, retaining in-frame rearrangements with V and J assigned. Such tables are incomplete; in checked studies, under half of the missing clones stem from an unresolved V gene, and the remainder is unexplained. That table is the source of V, J and clone size, and D and trimming were worked out from the DNA. Across this sample there are 200,000 to 250,000 clones, with approximately 87% seen only once. The biggest ten clones account for 2.2% of the sample.

This specimen comes from a study of blood T cell repertoires in COVID-19 (dated by TCRdb to the early 2020s). About the study as a whole: Collaborator samples came from the United States, Italy and Spain and covered acute and convalescent phases of COVID-19. The material from the prospective study consisted of cDNA or gDNA derived from T cells, B-cell-depleted T cells, or PBMCs. The dataset comprised deeply sampled blood TCRbeta repertoires from subjects exposed to, actively infected with, or recovered from COVID-19. A freely available public database, intended as a resource for researchers studying the immune response to SARS-CoV-2, is where the repertoires were released. Samples were obtained from the ongoing ImmuneRACE study (first 160 participants) and from 1,000 to 1,500 subjects provided by 6 global collaborators. Nearly every sample came with metadata listing a de-identified subject ID, COVID-19 status, age in years and sex. Where available, HLA class I and class II types were taken from metadata supplied by the sample provider and were not determined by assay-based typing. On the study overall, not on this receptor specifically: How much clinical and demographic metadata was included differed by source and by participant, and the metadata was provided uncurated.

Trimming accounts for 6 bases at V and 6 bases at J, while the number of junction bases matched to no gene is 11. From the cysteine through the phenylalanine, the CDR3 covers 15 amino acids. Just the 45-base CDR3 DNA is kept, in frame starting at base 1. The germline V gene sets CDR1 to MNHEY and CDR2 to SVGAGI. Recombination joined TRBV6-5 with TRBJ1-5, and 7 junction bases match TRBD1. Sequencing was carried out using peripheral blood. This receptor was identified in a woman aged 45-65 years with acute or convalescent COVID-19. The nucleotides are TGTGCCAGCAGCCTAACAGGGGTGGTTGGTCAGCCCCAGCATTTT. This codes for CASSLTGVVGQPQHF.